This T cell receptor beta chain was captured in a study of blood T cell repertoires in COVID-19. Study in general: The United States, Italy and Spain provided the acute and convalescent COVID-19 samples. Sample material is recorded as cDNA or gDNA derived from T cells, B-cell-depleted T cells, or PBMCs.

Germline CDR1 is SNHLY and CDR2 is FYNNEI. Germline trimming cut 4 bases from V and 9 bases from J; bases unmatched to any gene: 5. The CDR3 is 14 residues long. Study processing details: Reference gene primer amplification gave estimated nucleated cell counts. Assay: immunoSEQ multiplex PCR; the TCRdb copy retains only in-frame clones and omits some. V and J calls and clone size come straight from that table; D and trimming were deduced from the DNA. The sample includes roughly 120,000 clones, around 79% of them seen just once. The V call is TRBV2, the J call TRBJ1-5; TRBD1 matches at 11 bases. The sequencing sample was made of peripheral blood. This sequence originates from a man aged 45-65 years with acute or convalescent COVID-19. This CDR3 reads CASSGWDRGSPQHF. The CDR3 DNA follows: TGTGCCAGCAGTGGTTGGGACAGGGGGTCGCCCCAGCATTTT.